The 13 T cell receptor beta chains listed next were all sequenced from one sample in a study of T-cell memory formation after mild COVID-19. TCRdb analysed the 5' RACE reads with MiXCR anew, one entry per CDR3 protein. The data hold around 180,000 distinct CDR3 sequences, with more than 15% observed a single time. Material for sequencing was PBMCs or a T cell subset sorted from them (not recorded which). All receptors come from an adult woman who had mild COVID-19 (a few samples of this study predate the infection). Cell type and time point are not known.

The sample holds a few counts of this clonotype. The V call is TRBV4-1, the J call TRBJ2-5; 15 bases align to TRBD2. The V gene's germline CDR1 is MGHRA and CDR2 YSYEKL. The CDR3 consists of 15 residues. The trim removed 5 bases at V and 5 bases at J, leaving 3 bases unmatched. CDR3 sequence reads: CASSYGTSGGETQYF. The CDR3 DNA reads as TGCGCCAGCAGCTACGGGACTAGCGGGGGGGAGACCCAGTACTTC.

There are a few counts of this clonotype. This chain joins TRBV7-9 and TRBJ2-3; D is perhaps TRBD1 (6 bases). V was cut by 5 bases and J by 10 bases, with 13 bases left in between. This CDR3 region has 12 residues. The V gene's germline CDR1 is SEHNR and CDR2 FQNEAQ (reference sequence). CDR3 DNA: TGTGCCAGCAGCCAGGGGCAGGGTCCGCAGTATTTT. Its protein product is CASSQGQGPQYF.

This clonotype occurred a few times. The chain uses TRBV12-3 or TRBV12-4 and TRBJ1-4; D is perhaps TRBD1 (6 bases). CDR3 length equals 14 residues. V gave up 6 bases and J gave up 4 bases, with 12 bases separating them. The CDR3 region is CASSNGQSNEKLFF. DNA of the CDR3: TGTGCCAGCAGCAACGGACAGAGTAATGAAAAACTGTTTTTT.

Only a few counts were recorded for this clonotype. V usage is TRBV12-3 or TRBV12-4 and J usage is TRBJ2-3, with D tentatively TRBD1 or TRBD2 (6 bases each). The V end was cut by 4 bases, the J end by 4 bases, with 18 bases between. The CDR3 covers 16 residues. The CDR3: CASSYVLTRGADTQYF. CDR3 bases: TGTGCCAGCAGTTACGTCTTGACTAGGGGGGCAGATACGCAGTATTTT.

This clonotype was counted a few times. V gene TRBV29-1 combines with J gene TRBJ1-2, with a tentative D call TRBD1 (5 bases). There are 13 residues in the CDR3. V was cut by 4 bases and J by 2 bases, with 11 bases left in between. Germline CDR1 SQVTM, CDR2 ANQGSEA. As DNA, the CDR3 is TGCAGCGTTGGCGACAGCCTAAACTATGGCTACACCTTC. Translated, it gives CSVGDSLNYGYTF.

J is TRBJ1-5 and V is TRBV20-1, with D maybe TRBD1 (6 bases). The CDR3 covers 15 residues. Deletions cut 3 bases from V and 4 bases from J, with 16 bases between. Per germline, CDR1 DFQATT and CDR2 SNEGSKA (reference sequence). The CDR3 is CSARRPGQGNQPQHF. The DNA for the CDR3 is TGCAGTGCTAGGAGGCCGGGGCAGGGGAATCAGCCCCAGCATTTT.

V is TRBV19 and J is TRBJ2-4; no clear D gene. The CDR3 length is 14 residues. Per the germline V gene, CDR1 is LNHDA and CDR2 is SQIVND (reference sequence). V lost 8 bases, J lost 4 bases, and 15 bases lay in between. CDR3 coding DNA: TGTGCCAGTGGGCCCTCAGATCGGAAAAACATTCAGTACTTC. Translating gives CASGPSDRKNIQYF.

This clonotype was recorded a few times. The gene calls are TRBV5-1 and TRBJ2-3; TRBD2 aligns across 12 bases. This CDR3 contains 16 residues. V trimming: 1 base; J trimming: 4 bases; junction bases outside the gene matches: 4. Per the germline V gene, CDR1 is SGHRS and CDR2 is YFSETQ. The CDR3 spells CASSLRLAGVSDTQYF. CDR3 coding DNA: TGCGCCAGCAGCTTGAGACTAGCGGGGGTATCAGATACGCAGTATTTT.

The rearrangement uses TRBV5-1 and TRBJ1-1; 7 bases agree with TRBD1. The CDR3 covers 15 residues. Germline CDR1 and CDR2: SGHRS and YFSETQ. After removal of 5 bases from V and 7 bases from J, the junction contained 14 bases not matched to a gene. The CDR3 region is CASRRDRVGMSEAFF. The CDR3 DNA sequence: TGCGCCAGCAGACGTGACAGGGTGGGGATGAGTGAAGCTTTCTTT.

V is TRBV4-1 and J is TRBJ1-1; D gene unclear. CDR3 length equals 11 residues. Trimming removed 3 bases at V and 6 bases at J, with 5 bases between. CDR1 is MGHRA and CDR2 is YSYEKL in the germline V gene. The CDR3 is CASSQAAEAFF. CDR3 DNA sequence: TGCGCCAGCAGCCAGGCCGCTGAAGCTTTCTTT.

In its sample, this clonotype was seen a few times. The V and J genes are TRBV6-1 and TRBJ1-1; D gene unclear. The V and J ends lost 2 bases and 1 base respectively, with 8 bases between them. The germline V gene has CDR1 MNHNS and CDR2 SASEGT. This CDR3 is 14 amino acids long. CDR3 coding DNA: TGTGCCAGCAGTGAATTCGGGCCGAACACTGAAGCTTTCTTT. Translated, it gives CASSEFGPNTEAFF.

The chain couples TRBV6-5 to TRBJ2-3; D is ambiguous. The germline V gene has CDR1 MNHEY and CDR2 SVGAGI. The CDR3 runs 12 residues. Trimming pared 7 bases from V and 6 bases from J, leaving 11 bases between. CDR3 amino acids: CASKASGDTQYF. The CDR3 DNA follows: TGTGCCAGCAAGGCTAGTGGGGATACGCAGTATTTT.

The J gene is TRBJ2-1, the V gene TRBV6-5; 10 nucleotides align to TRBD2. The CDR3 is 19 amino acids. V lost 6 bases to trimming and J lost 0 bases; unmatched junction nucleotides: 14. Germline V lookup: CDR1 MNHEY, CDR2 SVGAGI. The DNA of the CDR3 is TGTGCCAGCAGGAGACAGGAATTACTAGCGGGGAGCTCCTACAATGAGCAGTTCTTC. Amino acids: CASRRQELLAGSSYNEQFF.